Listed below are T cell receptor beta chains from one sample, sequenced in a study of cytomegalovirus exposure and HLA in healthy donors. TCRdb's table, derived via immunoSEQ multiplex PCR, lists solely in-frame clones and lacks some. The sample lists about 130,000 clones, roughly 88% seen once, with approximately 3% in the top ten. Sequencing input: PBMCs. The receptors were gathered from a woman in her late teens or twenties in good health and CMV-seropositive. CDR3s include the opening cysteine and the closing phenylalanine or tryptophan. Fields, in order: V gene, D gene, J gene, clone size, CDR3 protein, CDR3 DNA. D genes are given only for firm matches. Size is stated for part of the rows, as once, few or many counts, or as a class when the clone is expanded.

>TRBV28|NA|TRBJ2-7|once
CASSFLADEQYF
TGTGCCAGCAGTTTTTTGGCGGACGAGCAGTACTTC
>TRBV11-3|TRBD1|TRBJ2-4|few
CASSYRTGDIQYF
TGTGCCAGCAGCTACCGGACAGGGGACATTCAGTACTTC
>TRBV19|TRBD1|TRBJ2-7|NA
CASSVRDRGYEQYF
TGTGCCAGTAGTGTCCGGGACAGGGGCTACGAGCAGTACTTC
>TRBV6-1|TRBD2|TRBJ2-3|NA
CASAAGGTDTQYF
TGTGCCAGCGCGGCGGGGGGCACAGATACGCAGTATTTT
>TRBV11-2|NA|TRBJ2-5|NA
CASSFTGTGQETQYF
TGTGCCAGCAGCTTCACAGGGACCGGACAAGAGACCCAGTACTTC
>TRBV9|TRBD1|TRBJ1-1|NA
CASSVDGTGGRNTEAFF
TGTGCCAGCAGCGTAGACGGGACAGGGGGTAGGAACACTGAAGCTTTCTTT
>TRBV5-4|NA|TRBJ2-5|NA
CASSLWGSQGTQYF
TGTGCCAGCAGCTTGTGGGGTAGCCAGGGGACCCAGTACTTC
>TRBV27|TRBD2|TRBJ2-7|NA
CASSLAGGQVPLEQYF
TGTGCCAGCAGTTTAGCGGGGGGGCAAGTTCCACTCGAGCAGTACTTC
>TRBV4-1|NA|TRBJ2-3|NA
CASSQEWQASTDTQYF
TGCGCCAGCAGCCAAGAATGGCAGGCGAGCACAGATACGCAGTATTTT
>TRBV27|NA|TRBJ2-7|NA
CASSLSGTLYEQYF
TGTGCCAGCAGTTTGTCCGGGACTCTCTACGAGCAGTACTTC
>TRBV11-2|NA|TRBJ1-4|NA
CASSFDGTNEKLFF
TGTGCCAGCAGCTTCGACGGGACTAATGAAAAACTGTTTTTT
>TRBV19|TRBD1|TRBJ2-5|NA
CASTSGGVRETQYF
TGTGCCAGTACCTCAGGGGGAGTCCGGGAGACCCAGTACTTC
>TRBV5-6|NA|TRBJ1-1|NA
CASSLGRVTTEAFF
TGTGCCAGCAGCTTGGGCCGGGTGACCACTGAAGCTTTCTTT
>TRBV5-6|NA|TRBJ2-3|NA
CASSLGPETSTDTQYF
TGTGCCAGCAGCTTGGGGCCCGAGACTAGCACAGATACGCAGTATTTT
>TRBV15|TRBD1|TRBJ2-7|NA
CATSSPMDRGSYEQYF
TGTGCCACCTCCTCACCGATGGACAGGGGGTCATACGAGCAGTACTTC
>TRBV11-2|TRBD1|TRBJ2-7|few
CASSPKGQGYIHEQYF
TGTGCCAGCAGCCCAAAGGGACAGGGCTATATCCACGAGCAGTACTTC
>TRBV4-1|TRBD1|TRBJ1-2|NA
CASSPGTGSGYGYTF
TGCGCCAGCAGCCCCGGGACAGGGTCTGGCTATGGCTACACCTTC
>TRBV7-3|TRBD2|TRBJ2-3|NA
CASSSSGTDTQYF
TGTGCCAGCAGCTCTAGCGGAACAGATACGCAGTATTTT
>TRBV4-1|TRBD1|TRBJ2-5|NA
CANSHAALKTGTGNQETQYF
TGCGCCAACAGCCATGCCGCCCTTAAAACCGGGACAGGGAACCAAGAGACCCAGTACTTC
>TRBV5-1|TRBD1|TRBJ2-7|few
CASSSSGQGNGEQYF
TGCGCCAGCAGCTCATCTGGACAGGGTAATGGCGAGCAGTACTTC
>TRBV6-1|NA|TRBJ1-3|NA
CASSDGQSYSGNTIYF
TGTGCCAGCAGTGACGGACAGTCCTACTCTGGAAACACCATATATTTT
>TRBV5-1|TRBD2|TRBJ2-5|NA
CASSFFGGDVETQYF
TGCGCCAGCAGCTTTTTCGGGGGGGATGTAGAGACCCAGTACTTC
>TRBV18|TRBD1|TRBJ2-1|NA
CASSPPGQDNEQFF
TGTGCCAGCTCACCACCGGGACAGGATAATGAGCAGTTCTTC
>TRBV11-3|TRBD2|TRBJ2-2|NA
CASSLGGGFTGELFF
TGTGCCAGCAGCTTAGGCGGGGGGTTCACCGGGGAGCTGTTTTTT
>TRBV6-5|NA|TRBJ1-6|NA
CASSAPGVSGSPLHF
TGTGCCAGCAGCGCCCCCGGGGTTTCGGGGTCACCCCTCCACTTT
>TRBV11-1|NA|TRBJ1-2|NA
CASSLNSYGYTF
TGTGCCAGCAGCTTAAACAGCTATGGCTACACCTTC
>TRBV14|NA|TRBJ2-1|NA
CASSDFTGNEQFF
TGTGCCAGCAGCGACTTTACAGGTAATGAGCAGTTCTTC
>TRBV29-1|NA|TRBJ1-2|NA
CSVGDPGQGYTF
TGCAGCGTTGGAGACCCGGGTCAGGGCTACACCTTC
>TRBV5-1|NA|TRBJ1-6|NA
CASSGAFGGLQNNSPLHF
TGCGCCAGCAGCGGGGCCTTCGGCGGTTTACAGAATAATTCACCCCTCCACTTT
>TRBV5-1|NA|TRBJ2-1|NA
CASSYLQGDYNEQFF
TGCGCCAGCAGCTACTTACAGGGAGACTACAATGAGCAGTTCTTC
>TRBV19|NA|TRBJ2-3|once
CASSIGGLTDTQYF
TGTGCCAGTAGTATAGGCGGACTGACAGATACGCAGTATTTT
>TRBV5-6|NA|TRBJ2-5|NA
CASSLALAWETQYF
TGTGCCAGCAGCTTGGCTTTAGCATGGGAGACCCAGTACTTC
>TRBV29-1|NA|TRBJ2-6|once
CSVGDTAGALTF
TGCAGCGTCGGGGACACAGCAGGGGCCCTGACTTTC
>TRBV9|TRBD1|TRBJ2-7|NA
CASSVGGTDYVGQYF
TGTGCCAGCAGCGTAGGGGGGACAGACTACGTTGGGCAGTACTTC
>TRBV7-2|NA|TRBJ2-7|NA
CASSLAGGPYEQYF
TGTGCCAGCAGCTTAGCGGGGGGACCCTACGAGCAGTACTTC
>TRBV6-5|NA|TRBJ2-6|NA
CASSELGANVLTF
TGTGCCAGCAGTGAACTCGGGGCCAACGTCCTGACTTTC
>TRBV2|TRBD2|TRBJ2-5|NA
CASRERGGGLETQYF
TGTGCCAGCAGGGAGCGGGGGGGCGGATTGGAGACCCAGTACTTC
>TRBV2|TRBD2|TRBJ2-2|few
CASSELAGVYTGELFF
TGTGCCAGCAGTGAATTAGCGGGGGTTTACACCGGGGAGCTGTTTTTT
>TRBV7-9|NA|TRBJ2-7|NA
CASSLEALEQYF
TGTGCCAGCAGCTTAGAAGCCTTAGAGCAGTACTTC
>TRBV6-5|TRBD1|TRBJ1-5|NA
CATQTGGGQPQHF
TGTGCCACCCAGACAGGGGGCGGTCAGCCCCAGCATTTT
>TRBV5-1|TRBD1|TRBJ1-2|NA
CASTSAGTDSHHYGYTF
TGCGCCAGCACCTCGGCGGGGACAGATTCTCATCACTATGGCTACACCTTC
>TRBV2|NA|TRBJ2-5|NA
CASSGAPGGETQYF
TGTGCCAGCAGTGGGGCCCCAGGTGGGGAGACCCAGTACTTC
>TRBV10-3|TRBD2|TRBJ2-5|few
CAIAGGGLQETQYF
TGTGCCATCGCTGGCGGGGGGCTGCAAGAGACCCAGTACTTC
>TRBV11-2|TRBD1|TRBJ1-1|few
CASSKGWDRGPGHTEAFF
TGTGCCAGCAGCAAAGGGTGGGACAGGGGGCCGGGGCACACTGAAGCTTTCTTT
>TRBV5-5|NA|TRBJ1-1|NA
CASSSLTGPGAEAFF
TGTGCCAGCAGCTCGCTGACAGGTCCTGGGGCTGAAGCTTTCTTT
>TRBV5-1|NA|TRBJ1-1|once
CASSLRVGENTEAFF
TGCGCCAGCAGCTTGAGAGTAGGGGAGAACACTGAAGCTTTCTTT
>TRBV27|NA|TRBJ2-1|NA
CASPVGGQSRSWGGCDEQFF
TGTGCCAGCCCTGTCGGGGGACAGTCCAGATCCTGGGGAGGTTGCGATGAGCAGTTCTTC
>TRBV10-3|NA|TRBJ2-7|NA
CALSRVRAGEQYF
TGTGCCCTGAGCAGGGTTCGGGCGGGAGAGCAGTACTTC
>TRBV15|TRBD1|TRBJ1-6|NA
CATSRGTGRGSPLHF
TGTGCCACCAGCAGAGGGACAGGGAGGGGATCACCCCTCCACTTT
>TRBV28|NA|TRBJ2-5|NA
CASSLMGTQETQYF
TGTGCCAGCAGTTTAATGGGGACACAAGAGACCCAGTACTTC
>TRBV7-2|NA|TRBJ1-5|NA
CASSLVGEGLHF
TGTGCCAGCAGCTTAGTGGGGGAGGGTCTACATTTT
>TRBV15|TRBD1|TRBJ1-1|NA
CATSRDRDSEAFF
TGTGCCACCAGCAGAGACCGGGACAGCGAGGCTTTCTTT
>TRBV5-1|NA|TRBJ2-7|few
CASSLAAGAFYEQYF
TGCGCCAGCAGCTTAGCGGCGGGGGCCTTCTACGAGCAGTACTTC
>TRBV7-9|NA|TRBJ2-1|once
CASSPRAGGSYNEQFF
TGTGCCAGCAGCCCCCGGGCAGGAGGGTCCTACAATGAGCAGTTCTTC
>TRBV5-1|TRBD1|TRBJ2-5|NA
CASSPRGPGEQYF
TGCGCCAGCAGCCCCAGGGGGCCGGGTGAGCAGTACTTC
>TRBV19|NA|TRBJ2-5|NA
CASSIAGLETQYF
TGTGCCAGTAGTATAGCAGGGTTGGAGACCCAGTACTTC
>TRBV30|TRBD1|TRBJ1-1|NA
CAWIRFGQVQNTEAFF
TGTGCCTGGATCAGATTCGGACAGGTTCAAAACACTGAAGCTTTCTTT
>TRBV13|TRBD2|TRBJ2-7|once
CASSHETSGLFF
TGTGCCAGCAGCCACGAGACTAGCGGGCTATTCTTC
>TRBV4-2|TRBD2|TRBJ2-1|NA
CASSQDRAGASSYNEQFF
TGTGCCAGCAGCCAAGATCGAGCGGGGGCAAGCTCCTACAATGAGCAGTTCTTC